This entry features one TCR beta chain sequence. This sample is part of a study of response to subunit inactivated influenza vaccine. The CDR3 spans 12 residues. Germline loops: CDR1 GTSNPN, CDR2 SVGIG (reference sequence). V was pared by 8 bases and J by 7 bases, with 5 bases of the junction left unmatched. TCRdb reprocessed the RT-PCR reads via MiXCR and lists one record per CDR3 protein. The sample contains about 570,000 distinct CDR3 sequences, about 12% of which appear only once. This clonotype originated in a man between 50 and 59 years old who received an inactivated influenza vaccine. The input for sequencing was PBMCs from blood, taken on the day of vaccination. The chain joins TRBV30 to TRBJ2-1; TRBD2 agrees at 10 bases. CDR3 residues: CAAGTSENEQFF. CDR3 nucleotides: TGTGCCGCCGGGACTAGCGAGAATGAGCAGTTCTTC.